The 10 T cell receptor beta chains reported below all come from one sample, sequenced in a study of sequential checkpoint blockade in melanoma. Treatment described: randomized to nivolumab then ipilimumab (arm A) or the reverse (arm B). Profiling relied on immunoSEQ multiplex PCR, and the TCRdb table lists in-frame clones only, not all of them. Of 9,500 to 11,000 clones in the sample, around 84% were seen once. The input for sequencing was CD8+ T cells sorted from blood (inferred from file names), taken from a patient given nivolumab and ipilimumab in sequence. The source is a human donor with melanoma.

The chain links TRBV9 to TRBJ2-2; 7 bases line up with TRBD1. Germline V gene lookup returns CDR1 SGDLS and CDR2 YYNGEE. The length of the CDR3 is 17 residues. V shed 0 bases and J 3 bases; nucleotides not matched to a gene: 8. The CDR3 is CASSVDRDRGYTGELFF. The DNA for the CDR3 is TGTGCCAGCAGCGTAGACCGGGACAGAGGCTACACCGGGGAGCTGTTTTTT.

This chain joins TRBV4-2 and TRBJ2-1; perhaps TRBD2 as D (6 bases). Germline V lookup: CDR1 LGHNA, CDR2 YNFKEQ. The CDR3 is 14 amino acids. Trimming shortened V by 1 base and J by 5 bases, and 9 bases separated the two germline ends. Here the CDR3 reads CASSQVVADNEQFF. The DNA of the CDR3 is TGTGCCAGCAGCCAAGTTGTAGCGGACAATGAGCAGTTCTTC.

This chain links TRBV13 with TRBJ2-3; 8 bases fit TRBD1. V gave up 5 bases and J gave up 2 bases; unmatched junction bases: 6. The CDR3 has 15 amino acids. Per germline, CDR1 PRHDT and CDR2 FYEKMQ (reference sequence). Written as DNA, the CDR3 is TGTGCCAGCAGCCCGGGACAGGCGTTCACAGATACGCAGTATTTT. Protein product: CASSPGQAFTDTQYF.

DNA of the CDR3: TGTGCCACCAGCAGAGATGGGGCGGAACAAGAGACCCAGTACTTC. Protein sequence: CATSRDGAEQETQYF. The chain recombines TRBV15 with TRBJ2-5; the D gene is possibly TRBD1 (5 bases). This CDR3 region has 15 residues. Trimming took off 0 bases at V and 2 bases at J, with 10 bases between the two ends. The germline CDR1 and CDR2 sequences are LNHNV and YYDKDF (reference sequence).

In its sample, this clone was seen a few times. The chain joins TRBV6-4 to TRBJ2-3; 12 bases align to TRBD2. The CDR3 sequence is 14 residues long. Germline trimming cut 4 bases from V and 4 bases from J; bases unmatched to any gene: 0. Germline loops: CDR1 MRHNA, CDR2 SNTAGT. The chain's CDR3 is CASSGTSGADTQYF. The CDR3 nucleotides read TGTGCCAGCAGTGGGACTAGCGGGGCAGATACGCAGTATTTT.

The genes are TRBV4-1 and TRBJ2-5, with TRBD1 as a possible D gene (5 bases). CDR1 and CDR2 (germline): MGHRA, YSYEKL. The CDR3 has 14 residues. V dropped 1 base and J dropped 5 bases, with 11 bases sitting between them. The CDR3 DNA is TGCGCCAGCAGCCAAGTCCCAGGGTTGGAGACCCAGTACTTC. This sequence encodes CASSQVPGLETQYF.

The chain joins TRBV13 to TRBJ2-1; 7 nucleotides agree with TRBD2. The germline CDR1 and CDR2 sequences are PRHDT and FYEKMQ (reference sequence). V lost 5 bases to trimming and J lost 2 bases; unmatched junction nucleotides: 6. The CDR3 sequence is 15 residues long. CDR3 in DNA: TGTGCCAGCAGCGGGGCCGGGACTACCTACAATGAGCAGTTCTTC. Translation: CASSGAGTTYNEQFF.

This clone is a singleton in its sample. The chain carries TRBV15 and TRBJ1-1, with D hard to call. CDR1 and CDR2 from the germline V gene are LNHNV and YYDKDF (reference sequence). V gave up 0 bases and J gave up 2 bases, with 7 bases separating them. The CDR3 runs 14 residues. CDR3 in amino acids: CATSRDLRNTEAFF. The CDR3 coding sequence is TGTGCCACCAGCAGAGATCTGAGAAACACTGAAGCTTTCTTT. Full variable domain (remainder filled in from reference TRBV15 and TRBJ1-1): DAMVIQNPRYQVTQFGKPVTLSCSQTLNHNVMYWYQQKSSQAPKLLFHYYDKDFNNEADTPDNFQSRRPNTSFCFLDIRSPGLGDTAMYLCATSRDLRNTEAFFGQGTRLTVV.

This clone was seen only a few times. This chain joins TRBV11-2 and TRBJ2-7, with TRBD1 matching over 7 bases. CDR3 length: 14 residues. Germline trimming cut 2 bases from V and 5 bases from J; bases unmatched to any gene: 6. CDR1 is SGHAT, CDR2 FQNNGV, per germline. CDR3 sequence reads: CASSLSPTGNEQYF. CDR3 nucleotide sequence: TGTGCCAGCAGCTTATCCCCGACAGGGAACGAGCAGTACTTC.

This chain links TRBV7-9 with TRBJ2-7; D unclear. V was shortened by 1 base and J by 0 bases, with 4 bases between the two germline ends. The V gene's germline CDR1 is SEHNR and CDR2 FQNEAQ (reference sequence). The CDR3 totals 13 residues. CDR3 amino acids: CASSLVNSYEQYF. CDR3 nucleotides: TGTGCCAGCAGCTTAGTAAACTCCTACGAGCAGTACTTC.